This T cell receptor (beta chain) was sequenced during a study of T cell responses to AZD1222 COVID-19 vaccine. Doses given second, at about 4 or about 12 weeks, were pooled. TCRdb's copy holds only in-frame clones and misses some; the assay was immunoSEQ multiplex PCR. The table lists tens of thousands of clones, 90% of them singletons. Trimming removed 3 bases at V and 3 bases at J, with 8 bases between. The length of the CDR3 is 13 residues. Germline V gives CDR1 LGHNA, CDR2 YNFKEQ. Points from the study as a whole: When two AZD1222 doses had been given, Spike-specific TCR breadth and depth rose. Females made up more of the donors, who were largely white British, and clonal diversity may have come out too low.

With respect to this clone: The antigen remains undetermined.

This TCR was recovered from an adult who received the AZD1222 COVID-19 vaccine. The chain recombines TRBV4-2 with TRBJ1-1; D ambiguous. Sample: peripheral blood, taken 28 days after the second AZD1222 dose. DNA for the CDR3: TGTGCCAGCAGCCAGGGGTGGGACACTGAAGCTTTCTTT. Its protein product is CASSQGWDTEAFF.